The next 25 T cell receptor beta chains were all read from a single sample in a study of T cells in Graves' hyperthyroidism and ophthalmopathy. Amplified regions were TCR beta CDR3 sequences from RNA transcripts. The HTBI primer set served for first-round RT-PCR of the TCR CDR3. MiXCR, applied by TCRdb to the multiplex PCR reads, yields one record per CDR3 protein. Seen here are around 530,000 distinct CDR3 sequences, 17% observed once, and the top ten hold roughly a sixth. The specimen sequenced was blood. These receptors originate from a woman younger than 30 with Graves' ophthalmopathy.

The rearrangement joins TRBV7-8 to TRBJ2-3; 9 nucleotides match TRBD1. The germline gives CDR1 SGHVS, CDR2 FQNEAQ. The CDR3 length is 15 residues. Trimming removed 4 bases from V and 2 bases from J; junction bases left unmatched: 4. The CDR3 loop reads CASSYRDRATDTQYF. The CDR3 region has the DNA TGTGCCAGCAGCTACCGGGACAGGGCCACAGATACGCAGTATTTT.

The chain links TRBV14 to TRBJ1-2; TRBD1 agrees at 12 bases. This CDR3 is built from 19 residues. CDR1 is SGHDN, CDR2 FVKESK, per germline. V was pared by 0 bases and J by 7 bases, with 15 bases of the junction left unmatched. The CDR3 DNA sequence: TGTGCCAGCAGCCAAGATAGGCAGGGGACAGGGGGCCGAGGAGCTGGCTACACCTTC. Translated: CASSQDRQGTGGRGAGYTF.

This clonotype occurred many times. The chain joins TRBV12-3 or TRBV12-4 to TRBJ2-1; D is undetermined. There are 16 residues in the CDR3. The V gene lost 5 bases and the J gene lost 0 bases, with 14 bases spanning the gap. CDR3 residues: CASSTRYASSYNEQFF. CDR3 nucleotide sequence: TGTGCCAGCAGTACCCGATACGCGAGCTCCTACAATGAGCAGTTCTTC.

This clonotype occurred a few times. CDR3 nucleotide sequence: TGTGCCAGCAGCTCTTCGACTAGCGGGTACCCCTACGAGCAGTACTTC. Amino acids: CASSSSTSGYPYEQYF. V gene TRBV5-6 combines with J gene TRBJ2-7; 10 bases align to TRBD2. The germline V gene encodes CDR1 SGHDT and CDR2 YYEEEE. This CDR3 region has 16 residues. With V trimmed by 3 bases and J by 2 bases, 8 bases remained unmatched.

This rearrangement joins TRBV29-1 to TRBJ2-3; 9 nucleotides agree with TRBD2. Unmatched junction bases numbered 13, after V lost 4 bases and J lost 5 bases. Germline V lookup: CDR1 SQVTM, CDR2 ANQGSEA. The CDR3 totals 16 residues. CDR3 in amino acids: CSVASSGGRAKDTQYF. As DNA, the CDR3 is TGCAGCGTTGCCTCTTCGGGCGGGAGGGCGAAAGATACGCAGTATTTT.

A note on this clonotype: This may stem from a read error, because a much larger clone lies one nucleotide away. The CDR3 region is CVSTSRVGNTEAFF. CDR3 DNA: TGTGTCAGCACCTCCAGGGTCGGGAACACTGAAGCTTTCTTT. This chain uses TRBV27 with TRBJ1-1; tentatively, D is TRBD1 (5 bases). CDR1 MNHEY and CDR2 SMNVEV come from the germline V gene (reference sequence). The CDR3 has 14 residues.

This clonotype has a handful of counts. The chain employs TRBV4-3 and TRBJ2-1, with D perhaps TRBD1 or TRBD2 (5 bases each). Germline V lookup: CDR1 LGHNA, CDR2 YSLEER. The CDR3 extends over 12 amino acids. Trimming left V 0 bases short and J 9 bases short, with 6 bases between. In DNA form, the CDR3 reads TGCGCCAGCAGCCAAGATGGGGGTGAGCAGTTCTTC. Amino acids: CASSQDGGEQFF.

In its sample, this clonotype was seen many times. V gene TRBV6-6 combines with J gene TRBJ2-7; D uncertain. Per germline, CDR1 MNHNY and CDR2 SVGAGI (reference sequence). The V and J ends lost 0 bases and 2 bases respectively, with 11 bases between them. The CDR3 loop spans 15 amino acids. CDR3 loop: CASSYSSSMAYEQYF. The CDR3, as DNA: TGTGCCAGCAGTTACTCGAGCAGTATGGCCTACGAGCAGTACTTC.

CDR3 residues: CAISERGLAGPEDTQYF. In nucleotides, the CDR3 is TGTGCCATCAGTGAAAGGGGACTAGCGGGACCTGAAGATACGCAGTATTTT. The J gene is TRBJ2-3, the V gene TRBV10-3; TRBD2 matches 13 bases. CDR3 size: 17 residues. The J segment lost 5 bases and the V segment lost 3 bases, leaving 8 bases of the junction unmatched. CDR1 and CDR2 (germline): ENHRY, SYGVKD.

This clonotype came up many times. The chain joins TRBV27 to TRBJ2-7; 10 bases are shared with TRBD2. The V gene's germline CDR1 is MNHEY and CDR2 SMNVEV (reference sequence). Trimming removed 10 bases from V and 4 bases from J; junction bases left unmatched: 10. The CDR3 is 14 amino acids. DNA for the CDR3: TGTGCCATTAGCACGGGACTAGCGATATACGAGCAGTACTTC. It yields the protein CAISTGLAIYEQYF.

Remarks on this clonotype: An end of the junction differs from the germline gene, which may be a read error. The gene calls are TRBV3-1 and TRBJ2-1, with 8 positions matching TRBD2. The CDR3 contains 16 residues. The germline CDR1 and CDR2 sequences are LGHDT and YNNKEL (reference sequence). The CDR3 DNA is TGTGCCAGCAGCCAAGATATACTAGCGGCCTACAATGGGCAGTTCTTC. Translated, it gives CASSQDILAAYNGQFF.

The chain employs TRBV19 and TRBJ2-1, with D possibly being TRBD1 or TRBD2 (5 bases each). This CDR3 has 12 amino acids. Trimming pared 10 bases from V and 1 base from J, leaving 8 bases between. Germline V lookup: CDR1 LNHDA, CDR2 SQIVND (reference sequence). Here the CDR3 reads CATGGSYNEQFF. CDR3 nucleotide sequence: TGTGCCACTGGGGGTTCCTACAATGAGCAGTTCTTC. Looking up the rest from reference TRBV19 and TRBJ2-1 gives the full variable domain: DGGITQSPKYLFRKEGQNVTLSCEQNLNHDAMYWYRQDPGQGLRLIYYSQIVNDFQKGDIAEGYSVSREKKESFPLTVTSAQKNPTAFYLCATGGSYNEQFFGPGTRLTVL.

In its sample, this clonotype was seen many times. V usage is TRBV7-2 and J usage is TRBJ1-2; weak D call: TRBD1 (5 bases). Trimming removed 1 base at V and 6 bases at J, with 9 bases between. The CDR3 spans 13 residues. Looked up from germline, CDR1 is SGHTA and CDR2 is FQGNSA. CDR3 DNA sequence: TGTGCCAGCAGCTTAGGGGGCACAGATGGCTACACCTTC. It yields the protein CASSLGGTDGYTF.

In this sample, this clonotype turned up many times. The genes are TRBV20-1 and TRBJ1-1; possibly TRBD1 for D (5 bases). Germline CDR1 is DFQATT and CDR2 is SNEGSKA (reference sequence). V was cut by 0 bases and J by 8 bases, with 13 bases left in between. The CDR3 is made up of 13 amino acids. The CDR3 nucleotides are TGCAGTGCTAGAGATTTAAGACAGTTGGAAGCTTTCTTT. This gives the protein CSARDLRQLEAFF.

This clonotype has only a few counts. A much more abundant neighbour one base away suggests this may be a read error. The chain recombines TRBV28 with TRBJ2-3; 8 bases align to TRBD2. The CDR3 covers 17 residues. V trimming: 4 bases; J trimming: 2 bases; junction bases outside the gene matches: 11. CDR1 MDHEN and CDR2 SYDVKM come from the germline V gene. The CDR3 DNA sequence: TGTGCCAGCAGTTCCATCCCGAGCGGGAGACACACAGATACGCAGTATTTT. Translated, it gives CASSSIPSGRHTDTQYF. The full variable domain, rest sourced from reference TRBV28 and TRBJ2-3, is DVKVTQSSRYLVKRTGEKVFLECVQDMDHENMFWYRQDPGLGLRLIYFSYDVKMKEKGDIPEGYSVSREKKERFSLILESASTNQTSMYLCASSSIPSGRHTDTQYFGPGTRLTVL.

This clonotype was counted many times. V gene TRBV9 combines with J gene TRBJ1-1, with D maybe TRBD1 (6 bases). The CDR3 spans 15 residues. Between the trimmed V and J ends, which lost 0 bases and 1 base, there was a span of 10 bases. From germline, CDR1 is SGDLS and CDR2 YYNGEE. DNA for the CDR3: TGTGCCAGCAGCGTAGCTACGGGGGCGAACACTGAAGCTTTCTTT. Translated, it gives CASSVATGANTEAFF.

This clonotype occurred a few times. The chain is built from TRBV9 and TRBJ2-1; the match to TRBD2 covers 9 bases. Germline CDR1 is SGDLS and CDR2 is YYNGEE. V gave up 2 bases and J gave up 5 bases; unmatched junction bases: 11. This CDR3 is 17 amino acids long. Here the CDR3 reads CASSVGGARGGDNEQFF. The CDR3 coding sequence is TGTGCCAGCAGCGTGGGGGGGGCGCGGGGGGGCGACAATGAGCAGTTCTTC.

This clonotype was recorded many times. The J gene is TRBJ2-5, the V gene TRBV7-2; D not resolved. The V end lost 1 base, the J end lost 5 bases, and 11 bases lay between the germline ends. The CDR3 loop spans 14 amino acids. Germline V gene lookup returns CDR1 SGHTA and CDR2 FQGNSA. In nucleotides, the CDR3 is TGTGCCAGCAGCTTAGGGAGTGGGATCGAGACCCAGTACTTC. The encoded protein is CASSLGSGIETQYF.

This clonotype was seen repeatedly, ten times or more. The chain recombines TRBV27 with TRBJ2-1, with unresolved D. The CDR3 is made up of 13 amino acids. V was pared by 0 bases and J by 10 bases, with 10 bases between. Germline V gene lookup returns CDR1 MNHEY and CDR2 SMNVEV (reference sequence). The CDR3 loop reads CASSLSGLEEQFF. The CDR3, as DNA: TGTGCCAGCAGTTTATCAGGGTTGGAAGAGCAGTTCTTC.

This clonotype was found a few times. Written as DNA, the CDR3 is TGCGCCAGCCGGCCGACCGGACAGGGCTATGGCTACACCTTC. Its translation is CASRPTGQGYGYTF. The chain uses TRBV5-1 and TRBJ1-2, with 8 positions matching TRBD1. Per germline, CDR1 SGHRS and CDR2 YFSETQ. The CDR3 runs to 14 residues. The ends lost 7 bases at V and 4 bases at J; junction bases unmatched: 9.

V and J are TRBV4-3 and TRBJ2-7; 7 nucleotides agree with TRBD2. Germline V gene data show CDR1 as LGHNA and CDR2 as YSLEER. Trimming cost V 4 bases and J 0 bases; bases outside gene matches: 15. CDR3 length: 18 residues. The CDR3 sequence: CASSPGSGRATSSYEQYF. The CDR3 DNA follows: TGCGCCAGCAGCCCGGGCTCGGGGAGGGCAACGAGCTCCTACGAGCAGTACTTC.

This chain joins TRBV7-3 and TRBJ1-4; TRBD1 agrees at 12 bases. This CDR3 contains 19 residues. The germline V gene encodes CDR1 SGHTA and CDR2 FQGTGA. J gave up 7 bases and V 1 base, and 13 bases lay outside the gene matches. In DNA form, the CDR3 reads TGTGCCAGCAGCTTAAGATGGTCCGGGACAGGGGGCGGGAGTGAAAAACTGTTTTTT. Its translation: CASSLRWSGTGGGSEKLFF.

This clonotype was recorded many times. The gene calls are TRBV9 and TRBJ2-5; TRBD2 matches 8 bases. Germline V gene lookup returns CDR1 SGDLS and CDR2 YYNGEE. The CDR3 is made up of 15 amino acids. V was clipped by 3 bases and J by 5 bases; unmatched bases: 9. CDR3 sequence: CASSDGSGSWETQYF. The CDR3 nucleotides are TGTGCCAGCAGCGACGGGAGCGGGAGTTGGGAGACCCAGTACTTC.

Comment on this clonotype: Germline and junction disagree at one end, which may indicate a read error. Written as DNA, the CDR3 is TGTGCCAGCAGGGGGGGGGGCTACAATGGGCAGTTCTTC. Amino acids: CASRGGGYNGQFF. This chain links TRBV11-2 with TRBJ2-1, with D perhaps TRBD2 (7 bases). Germline lookup yields CDR1 SGHAT and CDR2 FQNNGV. The CDR3 is made up of 13 amino acids.

This clonotype has a count of ten or more. The V call is TRBV27, the J call TRBJ2-7; TRBD2 aligns across 10 bases. CDR3 length equals 15 residues. Germline V gene data show CDR1 as MNHEY and CDR2 as SMNVEV (reference sequence). V gave up 5 bases and J gave up 6 bases; unmatched junction bases: 10. CDR3 coding DNA: TGTGCCAGCAGTCCCCGGGATAGCGGGAGGCTCGAGCAGTACTTC. Translated, it gives CASSPRDSGRLEQYF.